The 19 T cell receptor beta chains listed next were all sequenced from one sample in a study of shared clonotypes between healthy human individuals. Sequencing was performed with immunoSEQ multiplex PCR; in TCRdb, only in-frame clones are kept and a portion is missing. There are approximately 2.3 million clones in the sample; about 92% occur only once, and about 0.41% lies in the top ten. Sequencing was done on a sample of naive CD4+ T cells from PBMCs. As for subset: CD45RA+ positively selected. The source is a man between 18 and 29 years old in good health. Some clones in this sample may be carry-over from other donors' samples.

The rearrangement links TRBV5-1 to TRBJ1-1; the D gene is possibly TRBD1 (6 bases). The CDR3 sequence is 15 residues long. CDR1 SGHRS and CDR2 YFSETQ come from the germline V gene. Trimming pared 5 bases from V and 0 bases from J, leaving 14 bases between. For the CDR3, the DNA is TGCGCCAGCAGGCCACAGGGACCCATGAACACTGAAGCTTTCTTT. Translating gives CASRPQGPMNTEAFF. Variable domain in full (rest from reference TRBV5-1 and TRBJ1-1): KAGVTQTPRYLIKTRGQQVTLSCSPISGHRSVSWYQQTPGQGLQFLFEYFSETQRNKGNFPGRFSGRQFSNSRSEMNVSTLELGDSALYLCASRPQGPMNTEAFFGQGTRLTVV.

The chain joins TRBV5-1 to TRBJ2-5; weak D call: TRBD2 (6 bases). Germline V CDR1 and CDR2: SGHRS, YFSETQ. Trimming took 7 bases from V and 5 from J, leaving 21 bases between them. This CDR3 contains 15 residues. The CDR3 reads CASGRTGTERETQYF. The CDR3 nucleotides are TGCGCCAGCGGAAGAACCGGGACTGAGCGCGAGACCCAGTACTTC.

The chain couples TRBV7-2 to TRBJ1-1; D ambiguous. The CDR3 contains 13 residues. Germline V gene sequence: CDR1 SGHTA, CDR2 FQGNSA. Trimming removed 3 bases from V and 4 bases from J, with 9 bases in between. The CDR3 is CASSFGISTEAFF. CDR3 sequence (DNA): TGTGCCAGCAGCTTTGGTATTTCCACTGAAGCTTTCTTT.

This sequence joins TRBV5-6 and TRBJ2-7; D is perhaps TRBD1 or TRBD2 (6 bases each). CDR1 and CDR2 (germline): SGHDT, YYEEEE. Between the trimmed V and J ends, which lost 1 base and 1 base, there was a span of 12 bases. The CDR3 covers 15 residues. CDR3 DNA: TGTGCCAGCAGCTTGATACGGGGGCCATCCTACGAGCAGTACTTC. Its protein product is CASSLIRGPSYEQYF.

The V and J genes are TRBV18 and TRBJ2-6; D gene uncertain. From germline, CDR1 is KGHSH and CDR2 LQKENI. Trimming took off 3 bases at V and 3 bases at J, with 9 bases between the two ends. This CDR3 comprises 15 residues. The CDR3 is CASSPMKSGANVLTF. The CDR3 nucleotides are TGTGCCAGCTCACCGATGAAAAGTGGGGCCAACGTCCTGACTTTC.

This chain links TRBV6-6 with TRBJ2-5; D tentatively fits TRBD1 or TRBD2 (5 bases each). The CDR3 is 15 residues long. The germline V gene has CDR1 MNHNY and CDR2 SVGAGI (reference sequence). V was trimmed by 2 bases and J by 2 bases, leaving 12 bases between them. The CDR3 coding sequence is TGTGCCAGCAGTTACGGACTCACAGGACAAGAGACCCAGTACTTC. Protein: CASSYGLTGQETQYF.

This chain uses TRBV7-6 with TRBJ1-3, with D uncertain. V lost 2 bases to trimming and J lost 3 bases, with 8 bases between them. This CDR3 comprises 14 residues. Germline CDR1 SGHVS, CDR2 FNYEAQ. Here the CDR3 reads CASSLYVGGNTIYF. The CDR3 region has the DNA TGTGCCAGCAGCTTATATGTCGGTGGAAACACCATATATTTT.

The rearrangement links TRBV5-4 to TRBJ2-3; unclear D gene. The germline CDR1 and CDR2 sequences are SGHNT and YYREEE (reference sequence). This CDR3 is 13 amino acids long. V was trimmed by 0 bases and J by 0 bases, leaving 2 bases between them. The CDR3 here is CASSLASTDTQYF. The CDR3 bases are TGTGCCAGCAGCTTGGCTAGCACAGATACGCAGTATTTT.

The chain has TRBV28 and TRBJ2-7, with D possibly TRBD1 on 6 matching bases. Trimming removed 7 bases at V and 4 bases at J, with 17 bases between. Per germline, CDR1 MDHEN and CDR2 SYDVKM. The CDR3 extends over 14 amino acids. The CDR3 sequence is CASNNQGGQYEQYF. In DNA form, the CDR3 reads TGTGCCAGCAACAACCAAGGCGGACAGTACGAGCAGTACTTC.

The chain is built from TRBV9 and TRBJ2-1, with D tentatively TRBD2 (6 bases). Trimming removed 4 bases at V and 4 bases at J, with 18 bases between. The CDR3 extends over 16 amino acids. Germline V gene data show CDR1 as SGDLS and CDR2 as YYNGEE. CDR3 DNA: TGTGCCAGCAGCTTAACGGGGACTCCGTTGTACAATGAGCAGTTCTTC. Translation gives CASSLTGTPLYNEQFF.

This clone occurred once. The genes are TRBV21-1 and TRBJ2-7. TRBV21-1 is noted as a pseudogene. The CDR3 has 14 amino acids. CDR3 in amino acids: CASSKAGFSYEQYF. The CDR3 DNA is TGTGCCAGCAGCAAAGCCGGATTCTCCTACGAGCAGTACTTC.

The J gene is TRBJ2-4, the V gene TRBV28; either TRBD1 or TRBD2 may supply D (6 bases each). CDR1 MDHEN and CDR2 SYDVKM come from the germline V gene. The CDR3 runs to 14 residues. The V end was cut by 6 bases, the J end by 7 bases, with 16 bases between. CDR3 bases: TGTGCCAGCAGCTCCGGGACCGGGGGCAACATTCAGTACTTC. Its protein product is CASSSGTGGNIQYF.

The V call is TRBV2, the J call TRBJ1-5; 8 nucleotides line up with TRBD1. J was trimmed by 4 bases and V by 5 bases; bases with no gene match: 4. Per germline, CDR1 SNHLY and CDR2 FYNNEI. CDR3 size: 14 residues. The CDR3, as DNA: TGTGCCAGCAGTAGACAGGGGAGAAATCAGCCCCAGCATTTT. This codes for CASSRQGRNQPQHF.

This chain links TRBV28 with TRBJ1-1, with D unresolved. The germline V and J ends were trimmed by 3 bases and 4 bases, with 12 bases remaining between them. The CDR3 is made up of 14 amino acids. The germline CDR1 and CDR2 sequences are MDHEN and SYDVKM. CDR3 coding DNA: TGTGCCAGCAGTTTCGTCCCTGCCGGCACTGAAGCTTTCTTT. Its translation: CASSFVPAGTEAFF.

Turning to this clone: Other DNA sequences in the sample encode the same CDR3. This chain connects TRBV20-1 to TRBJ1-2; D ambiguous. This CDR3 comprises 11 residues. CDR1 is DFQATT, CDR2 SNEGSKA, per germline (reference sequence). Trimming removed 2 bases at V and 5 bases at J, with 6 bases between. CDR3 nucleotides: TGCAGTGCTAGAAGCTTTTATGGCTACACCTTC. Amino acid sequence: CSARSFYGYTF.

The chain employs TRBV19 and TRBJ1-1; 10 nucleotides match TRBD1. Per germline, CDR1 LNHDA and CDR2 SQIVND (reference sequence). The V and J ends lost 5 bases and 5 bases, in that order; junction bases with no gene match: 5. The CDR3 consists of 14 residues. CDR3 sequence: CASSPGDRGTEAFF. For the CDR3, the DNA is TGTGCCAGTAGTCCAGGGGACAGGGGAACTGAAGCTTTCTTT. Drawing the rest from reference TRBV19 and TRBJ1-1, the complete variable domain is DGGITQSPKYLFRKEGQNVTLSCEQNLNHDAMYWYRQDPGQGLRLIYYSQIVNDFQKGDIAEGYSVSREKKESFPLTVTSAQKNPTAFYLCASSPGDRGTEAFFGQGTRLTVV.

This chain uses TRBV4-1 with TRBJ2-3; 10 bases align to TRBD2. Unmatched junction bases numbered 9, after V lost 6 bases and J lost 0 bases. The germline V gene encodes CDR1 MGHRA and CDR2 YSYEKL. This CDR3 has 17 residues. The CDR3 reads CASRRWGTSESTDTQYF. In DNA, the CDR3 is TGCGCCAGCAGGCGATGGGGGACTAGCGAGAGCACAGATACGCAGTATTTT.

The gene calls are TRBV5-4 and TRBJ2-1, with D possibly matching TRBD1 (6 bases). Germline CDR1 is SGHNT and CDR2 is YYREEE (reference sequence). The CDR3 runs to 18 residues. Trimming removed 0 bases at V and 1 base at J, with 17 bases between. The CDR3 nucleotides are TGTGCCAGCAGCTTGGGGGGTGTGGGGGCTTTTTCCTACAATGAGCAGTTCTTC. Encoded protein: CASSLGGVGAFSYNEQFF. The whole variable domain, remainder taken from reference TRBV5-4 and TRBJ2-1, is ETGVTQSPTHLIKTRGQQVTLRCSSQSGHNTVSWYQQALGQGPQFIFQYYREEENGRGNFPPRFSGLQFPNYSSELNVNALELDDSALYLCASSLGGVGAFSYNEQFFGPGTRLTVL.

Points on this clone: Other DNA sequences from this sample encode an identical CDR3 as well. The chain carries TRBV11-2 and TRBJ2-1; tentative D call: TRBD2 (6 bases). CDR3 length: 13 amino acids. Germline assignment: CDR1 SGHAT and CDR2 FQNNGV. V was pared by 4 bases and J by 7 bases, with 11 bases between. CDR3 DNA sequence: TGTGCCAGCAGCTCACGACTAGGGAATGAGCAGTTCTTC. Translating it yields CASSSRLGNEQFF.